The clone carrying this T cell receptor (beta chain) was counted between two and nine times. The antigen is undetermined. The CDR3 runs to 18 residues. V lost 4 bases, J lost 5 bases, and 16 bases stayed unmatched. CDR1 is LGHNT and CDR2 is FRNRAP in the germline V gene. The entirety of the isolated RNA underwent reverse transcription, so expressed TCRB transcripts were sequenced. This table comes from immunoSEQ multiplex PCR, and its TCRdb copy is limited to in-frame clones, with some not included. The repertoire consists of more than 300,000 clones, with about 14% occurring once and the leading ten covering approximately 0.02%. These data come from a study of beta chain features in type 1 diabetes. Study observations and caveats: Any HLA-type effect on TCRB rearrangement remained unresolved here. Fewer insertions but more deletions were seen at VDJ junctions in type 1 diabetes patients. Cells carrying high TCR expression could end up over-represented when cDNA is sequenced.

This chain links TRBV12-5 with TRBJ2-5; 10 nucleotides line up with TRBD2. This receptor was taken from a woman aged 18-29 years in good health. The sequencing sample was made of naive CD4+ T cells from blood. CDR3 amino acids: CASGSNVRAGGPLETQYF. The CDR3 DNA is TGTGCTAGTGGTTCGAACGTTAGAGCGGGAGGGCCGTTGGAGACCCAGTACTTC.